This TCR beta chain was observed in a study of immune heterogeneity within non-small cell lung tumors. Study summary: Histologically, a handful of tumors were squamous cell carcinomas and under twelve were non-squamous carcinomas. The remaining 1 tumor was not otherwise specified.

The starting template was genomic DNA from bulk tumor, approximately 620 ng per sample. Spaced far apart, several biopsies were taken from each primary tumor during surgery. The study enrolled patients with untreated, newly diagnosed non-small cell lung cancer who underwent curative surgery. Having surgery with curative intent, the donors were patients newly diagnosed with non-small cell lung cancer. The germline CDR1 and CDR2 sequences are DFQATT and SNEGSKA (reference sequence). Germline trimming cut 0 bases from V and 0 bases from J; bases unmatched to any gene: 5. CDR3 length: 16 residues. The study's findings and limits: Identical dominant CDR3 beta clonotypes were found repeatedly across the tumor sites of a single patient, and these appeared alongside high-frequency clones that were unique to particular tumor locations. Different patients shared few of their high-frequency T-cell receptor beta clonotypes.

Using 32 V and 13 J primers, multiplex PCR amplified TCR beta CDR3. MiXCR was run by TCRdb on the multiplex PCR reads, yielding one entry per CDR3 protein. The sample consists of fewer than 10,000 distinct CDR3 sequences, around 29% of them appearing once. A remark on this clonotype: Its antigen is not known.

The sample taken for sequencing was lung tumor tissue. This sequence joins TRBV20-1 and TRBJ1-3; 7 nucleotides align to TRBD1. The receptor was isolated from a man between 60 and 75 years old with non-small cell lung cancer. DNA for the CDR3: TGCAGTGCTAGAGACTTTGGGACAGTCTCTGGAAACACCATATATTTT. Translated, it gives CSARDFGTVSGNTIYF.